Presented here are 2 T cell receptor beta chains from one specimen sequenced in a study of a mutant IDH1 vaccine in newly diagnosed glioma. Produced via immunoSEQ multiplex PCR; TCRdb's table is partial and in-frame only. This table holds roughly 86,000 clones, 80% to 90% found once. These receptors have no known antigen. Time point indicated: week 47, end of study. Doses comprised 300 ug of mutant IDH1 20-mer peptide each, plus topical imiquimod. Source: PBMCs, taken from a glioma patient whose treatment included an IDH1 peptide vaccine. Receptors originate from a man in his forties with glioma.

CDR3 coding DNA: TGTGCCAGCAGCTTAGAAGGGACAGCTGGAAACACCATATATTTT. It specifies CASSLEGTAGNTIYF. V is TRBV7-9 and J is TRBJ1-3; 7 bases agree with TRBD1. This CDR3 comprises 15 residues. Trimming cost V 1 base and J 2 bases; bases outside gene matches: 2. CDR1 is SEHNR and CDR2 is FQNEAQ in the germline V gene (reference sequence).

The chain joins TRBV5-4 to TRBJ2-4, with TRBD1 matching over 8 bases. V lost 3 bases, J lost 9 bases, and 5 bases stayed unmatched. This CDR3 has 13 amino acids. CDR1 SGHNT and CDR2 YYREEE come from the germline V gene (reference sequence). The CDR3 loop is CASSSEQGGIQYF. The CDR3 DNA follows: TGTGCCAGCAGCTCCGAACAGGGGGGCATTCAGTACTTC. The complete variable domain, with remaining parts taken from reference TRBV5-4 and TRBJ2-4, reads ETGVTQSPTHLIKTRGQQVTLRCSSQSGHNTVSWYQQALGQGPQFIFQYYREEENGRGNFPPRFSGLQFPNYSSELNVNALELDDSALYLCASSSEQGGIQYFGAGTRLSVL.